The clone carrying this T cell receptor beta chain has a single count. The data were obtained in a study of control samples from healthy donors and cancer patients. Germline lookup yields CDR1 SGHRS and CDR2 YFSETQ. With 0 bases clipped from V and 0 bases from J, the junction kept 5 bases outside the gene matches. The CDR3 runs to 16 residues. This table comes from immunoSEQ multiplex PCR, and its TCRdb copy is limited to in-frame clones, with some not included. The sample consists of about 150,000 clones, about 94% of them appearing once. The sequenced sample was blood. This chain links TRBV5-1 with TRBJ1-1; 7 bases map to TRBD1. The sequence came from a woman in her thirties or forties in good health. The CDR3 sequence is CASSLVGQNMNTEAFF. CDR3 nucleotide sequence: TGCGCCAGCAGCTTGGTGGGACAGAACATGAACACTGAAGCTTTCTTT. Complete variable domain (other parts from reference TRBV5-1 and TRBJ1-1): KAGVTQTPRYLIKTRGQQVTLSCSPISGHRSVSWYQQTPGQGLQFLFEYFSETQRNKGNFPGRFSGRQFSNSRSEMNVSTLELGDSALYLCASSLVGQNMNTEAFFGQGTRLTVV.